Below are 12 T cell receptor beta chains sequenced from a single sample in a study of identical twins. In TCRdb, the 5' RACE reads were re-called with MiXCR into one record per CDR3 protein. The sample lists roughly 720,000 distinct CDR3 sequences; around a sixth were seen once. The sample also formed part of further work on T cells expressing NK-cell markers.

The sample was PBMCs. These receptors all stem from a woman in her late teens or twenties in good health.

This clonotype has only one observation. The gene calls are TRBV5-1 and TRBJ2-7; D possibly corresponds to TRBD1 (7 bases). V was trimmed by 8 bases and J by 3 bases, leaving 18 bases between them. The CDR3 length is 14 residues. CDR1 is SGHRS, CDR2 YFSETQ, per germline. The CDR3 nucleotides read TGCGCCAGGCGGGGACAGAGGGGCTACTACGAGCAGTACTTC. It encodes CARRGQRGYYEQYF.

In its sample, this clonotype was seen a few times. This chain joins TRBV20-1 and TRBJ2-7; 7 nucleotides line up with TRBD2. Per germline, CDR1 DFQATT and CDR2 SNEGSKA (reference sequence). The trim removed 6 bases at V and 0 bases at J, leaving 8 bases unmatched. The length of the CDR3 is 14 residues. CDR3 sequence: CSAPSAGASYEQYF. The CDR3 nucleotides read TGCAGTGCCCCATCGGCGGGAGCCTCCTACGAGCAGTACTTC.

A few counts support this clonotype. In DNA form, the CDR3 reads TGTGCCAGCAGAACTGGGTACCAGCCCCAGCATTTT. Translating gives CASRTGYQPQHF. The V and J genes are TRBV6-1 and TRBJ1-5; no reliable D call. There are 12 residues in the CDR3. Trimming stripped 6 bases from V and 7 bases from J, with 10 bases between. CDR1 and CDR2 (germline): MNHNS, SASEGT.

In its sample, this clonotype was seen a few times. The rearrangement uses TRBV7-9 and TRBJ1-2, with D unresolved. This CDR3 has 17 residues. In germline, CDR1 is SEHNR, CDR2 FQNEAQ (reference sequence). The ends were cut back, 2 bases at V and 0 bases at J, with 16 bases in the middle. The CDR3: CASSLSVFGAANYGYTF. Written as DNA, the CDR3 is TGTGCCAGCAGCTTATCCGTATTTGGAGCAGCTAACTATGGCTACACCTTC.

The chain joins TRBV27 to TRBJ1-6; 7 positions agree with TRBD1. Trimming cost V 3 bases and J 5 bases; bases outside gene matches: 1. The CDR3 contains 14 residues. Per germline, CDR1 MNHEY and CDR2 SMNVEV (reference sequence). The CDR3 nucleotides are TGTGCCAGCAGTTTGGGACAGCATAATTCACCCCTCCACTTT. This sequence encodes CASSLGQHNSPLHF.

The V call is TRBV20-1, the J call TRBJ2-7, with 11 bases that match TRBD1. V lost 3 bases to trimming and J lost 3 bases; unmatched junction nucleotides: 4. CDR3 size: 14 residues. Germline CDR1 reads DFQATT; CDR2 reads SNEGSKA (reference sequence). CDR3 sequence (DNA): TGCAGTGCTAGGGCCGGGACAGGGGGCTACGAGCAGTACTTC. Translated, it gives CSARAGTGGYEQYF.

V gene TRBV12-3 or TRBV12-4 combines with J gene TRBJ1-1; D is unclear. This CDR3 region has 14 residues. V lost 2 bases, J lost 1 base, and 8 bases lay in between. The CDR3 here is CASSLWSGNTEAFF. The CDR3 DNA is TGTGCCAGCAGTTTATGGTCAGGGAACACTGAAGCTTTCTTT.

The V call is TRBV29-1, the J call TRBJ2-1; either TRBD1 or TRBD2 may fit D (5 bases each). The CDR3 has 11 residues. V lost 7 bases and J lost 15, with 19 bases in between. The germline gives CDR1 SQVTM, CDR2 ANQGSEA. CDR3: CSAVTGLAPFF. Here the CDR3 DNA reads TGCAGCGCAGTGACGGGGCTGGCGCCGTTCTTC.

This clonotype was counted at least ten times. This chain connects TRBV20-1 to TRBJ2-5; a possible D gene is TRBD2 (6 bases). In germline, CDR1 is DFQATT, CDR2 SNEGSKA (reference sequence). There are 12 residues in the CDR3. V gave up 6 bases and J gave up 5 bases, with 13 bases separating them. The CDR3 DNA is TGCAGTGCCAGACTAGAGGGGGAGACCCAGTACTTC. Amino acid sequence: CSARLEGETQYF.

This clonotype has more than one count but fewer than ten. The chain employs TRBV3-1 and TRBJ2-3; no definite D call. Trimming removed 4 bases at V and 2 bases at J, with 10 bases between. From germline, CDR1 is LGHDT and CDR2 YNNKEL (reference sequence). The CDR3 consists of 14 residues. The CDR3 DNA reads as TGTGCCAGCAGCCCGCATGGGGTCACAGATACGCAGTATTTT. Amino acid sequence: CASSPHGVTDTQYF.

The J gene is TRBJ1-2, the V gene TRBV13; D unresolved. The V gene lost 5 bases and the J gene lost 2 bases, with 9 bases spanning the gap. Germline values: CDR1 PRHDT, CDR2 FYEKMQ (reference sequence). The length of the CDR3 is 13 residues. The DNA of the CDR3 is TGTGCCAGCAGCCAGGTCAAGAACTATGGCTACACCTTC. This gives the protein CASSQVKNYGYTF. Based on the CDR3 plus reference TRBV13 and TRBJ1-2, the full variable domain is AAGVIQSPRHLIKEKRETATLKCYPIPRHDTVYWYQQGPGQDPQFLISFYEKMQSDKGSIPDRFSAQQFSDYHSELNMSSLELGDSALYFCASSQVKNYGYTFGSGTRLTVV.

A few counts support this clonotype. The chain joins TRBV25-1 to TRBJ2-5; 7 bases match TRBD1. Germline-derived CDR1 and CDR2 are MGHDK and SYGVNS. The CDR3 covers 12 residues. V trimming: 10 bases; J trimming: 5 bases; junction bases outside the gene matches: 7. CDR3 sequence (DNA): TGTGCCACCGGGACAGCGTGGGAGACCCAGTACTTC. The encoded protein is CATGTAWETQYF.